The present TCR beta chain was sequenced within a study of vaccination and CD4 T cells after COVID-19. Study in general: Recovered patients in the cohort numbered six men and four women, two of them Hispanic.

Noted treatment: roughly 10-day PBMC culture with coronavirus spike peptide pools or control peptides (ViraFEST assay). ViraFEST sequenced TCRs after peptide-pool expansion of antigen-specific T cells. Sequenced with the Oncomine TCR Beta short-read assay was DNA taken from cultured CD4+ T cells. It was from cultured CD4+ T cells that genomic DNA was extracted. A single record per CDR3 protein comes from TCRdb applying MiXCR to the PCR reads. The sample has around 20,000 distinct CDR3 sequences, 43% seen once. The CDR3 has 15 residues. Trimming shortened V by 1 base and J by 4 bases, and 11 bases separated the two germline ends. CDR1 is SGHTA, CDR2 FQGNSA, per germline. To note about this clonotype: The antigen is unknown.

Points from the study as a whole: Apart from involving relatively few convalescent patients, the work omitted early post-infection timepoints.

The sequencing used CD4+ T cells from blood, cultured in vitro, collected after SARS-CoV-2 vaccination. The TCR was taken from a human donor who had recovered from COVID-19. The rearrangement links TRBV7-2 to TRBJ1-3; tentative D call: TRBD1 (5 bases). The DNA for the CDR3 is TGTGCCAGCAGCTTAGATTATGGGGCCGGAAACACCATATATTTT. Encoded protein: CASSLDYGAGNTIYF.